This entry is about one T cell receptor (beta chain). Its antigen is currently unknown. Template-switch reactions added UMIs with a 6-nucleotide sample barcode. From its re-call of the 5' RACE reads, TCRdb lists each CDR3 protein once, without DNA. The sample spans roughly 170,000 distinct CDR3 sequences; the ten largest clones claim approximately 7.4%. This entry is derived from a study of monozygotic twins with inflammatory bowel disease. General study results and limits: No separation of different T cell subtypes was possible. Repertoire similarity did not separate concordant from discordant twins, possibly from limited power. No one strong IBD-associated signal or clonotype was supported.

Germline V lookup: CDR1 LGHDT, CDR2 YNNKEL (reference sequence). The CDR3 has 15 amino acids. The chain employs TRBV3-1 and TRBJ2-4; TCRdb names TRBD2, which stays unverified in the absence of DNA. The sequenced sample was blood. The source is a human donor with ulcerative colitis or Crohn's disease, or a healthy co-twin of an affected twin (not recorded which). CDR3 residues: CASSQVTSAGNIQYF. The full variable domain, rest sourced from reference TRBV3-1 and TRBJ2-4, is DTAVSQTPKYLVTQMGNDKSIKCEQNLGHDTMYWYKQDSKKFLKIMFSYNNKELIINETVPNRFSPKSPDKAHLNLHINSLELGDSAVYFCASSQVTSAGNIQYFGAGTRLSVL.